These 10 T cell receptor beta chains were all obtained from the same sample, sequenced in a study of blood T cell repertoires in COVID-19. The table came from immunoSEQ multiplex PCR; TCRdb's copy has only in-frame clones and leaves some out. The sample shows approximately 90,000 clones, roughly 90% of them seen only once. Input material: peripheral blood. These receptors all stem from a man at least 80 years old with active or convalescent COVID-19.

This clone was observed a handful of times. This chain connects TRBV28 to TRBJ2-3, with 10 bases that match TRBD1. The CDR3 sequence is 12 residues long. With V trimmed by 10 bases and J by 5 bases, 3 bases remained unmatched. Germline CDR1 and CDR2: MDHEN and SYDVKM. In DNA, the CDR3 is TGTGCCACGACAGGGGGCAAAGATACGCAGTATTTT. Residues: CATTGGKDTQYF.

The V and J genes are TRBV28 and TRBJ2-7; D remains ambiguous. Looked up from germline, CDR1 is MDHEN and CDR2 is SYDVKM. CDR3 length: 13 amino acids. V shed 4 bases and J shed 0 bases, with 7 bases lying between them. The CDR3 DNA reads TGTGCCAGCAGTTCGGGTGACTCCTACGAGCAGTACTTC. Its translation is CASSSGDSYEQYF.

The V call is TRBV5-5, the J call TRBJ2-5; D is uncertain. The CDR3 spans 12 residues. With 1 base removed from V and 5 bases from J, the gap between germline ends came to 6 bases. Germline assignment: CDR1 SGHKS and CDR2 YYEKEE (reference sequence). CDR3 nucleotide sequence: TGTGCCAGCAGCTTGTCAGTCGAGACCCAGTACTTC. Translated, it gives CASSLSVETQYF.

The chain couples TRBV4-1 to TRBJ1-6; D not certain. V shed 0 bases and J shed 9 bases, with 3 bases lying between them. The CDR3 contains 12 residues. CDR1 is MGHRA and CDR2 is YSYEKL in the germline V gene. In DNA form, the CDR3 reads TGCGCCAGCAGCCAAGACGTTTCACCCCTCCACTTT. As protein: CASSQDVSPLHF.

This chain links TRBV20-1 with TRBJ2-5; no clear D gene. V was trimmed by 3 bases and J by 1 base, leaving 9 bases between them. The CDR3 is made up of 13 amino acids. The germline V gene has CDR1 DFQATT and CDR2 SNEGSKA (reference sequence). The CDR3 bases are TGCAGTGCTAGTGCCAGCGCCCAAGAGACCCAGTACTTC. Translation gives CSASASAQETQYF.

The V call is TRBV7-2, the J call TRBJ1-1, with TRBD1 matching 9 bases. Germline CDR1 reads SGHTA; CDR2 reads FQGNSA. This CDR3 comprises 13 residues. The V gene end was trimmed by 1 base and the J gene end by 12 bases; junction bases not matched to a gene: 6. DNA of the CDR3: TGTGCCAGCAGCTTAGACGACAGGGGGAGGACTTTCTTT. Translation: CASSLDDRGRTFF. The full variable domain, in which reference TRBV7-2 and TRBJ1-1 provide the parts outside the CDR3, is GAGVSQSPSNKVTEKGKDVELRCDPISGHTALYWYRQSLGQGLEFLIYFQGNSAPDKSGLPSDRFSAERTGGSVSTLTIQRTQQEDSAVYLCASSLDDRGRTFFGQGTRLTVV.

V and J are TRBV11-2 and TRBJ2-5, with TRBD2 as a possible D gene (5 bases). From germline, CDR1 is SGHAT and CDR2 FQNNGV. The CDR3 has 14 amino acids. Trimming took off 5 bases at V and 0 bases at J, with 10 bases between the two ends. The CDR3 here is CASSLTRNQETQYF. The CDR3 DNA reads TGTGCCAGCAGCCTCACTAGAAACCAAGAGACCCAGTACTTC. The full variable domain, rest sourced from reference TRBV11-2 and TRBJ2-5, is EAGVAQSPRYKIIEKRQSVAFWCNPISGHATLYWYQQILGQGPKLLIQFQNNGVVDDSQLPKDRFSAERLKGVDSTLKIQPAKLEDSAVYLCASSLTRNQETQYFGPGTRLLVL.

This clone was recorded only once. The chain has TRBV9 and TRBJ2-1, with TRBD2 matching 14 bases. The J segment lost 6 bases and the V segment lost 4 bases, leaving 9 bases of the junction unmatched. This CDR3 has 17 residues. Germline loops: CDR1 SGDLS, CDR2 YYNGEE. The CDR3 DNA reads as TGTGCCAGCAGCTCACGACTAGCGGGAGGGAATACCAATGAGCAGTTCTTC. Translation gives CASSSRLAGGNTNEQFF.

This rearrangement joins TRBV18 to TRBJ1-2; maybe TRBD1 (6 bases). Germline CDR1 KGHSH, CDR2 LQKENI. With 2 bases removed from V and 4 bases from J, the gap between germline ends came to 14 bases. The CDR3 length is 15 residues. CDR3 amino acids: CASSPGQGIGYGYTF. CDR3 nucleotides: TGTGCCAGCTCACCAGGTCAGGGGATCGGCTATGGCTACACCTTC.

This chain links TRBV5-1 with TRBJ1-1; weak D call: TRBD1 (5 bases). This CDR3 is built from 13 residues. CDR1 is SGHRS, CDR2 YFSETQ, per germline. Deletions cut 2 bases from V and 4 bases from J, with 9 bases between. The chain's CDR3 is CASSFGGGTEAFF. CDR3 DNA sequence: TGCGCCAGCAGCTTTGGGGGAGGCACTGAAGCTTTCTTT.